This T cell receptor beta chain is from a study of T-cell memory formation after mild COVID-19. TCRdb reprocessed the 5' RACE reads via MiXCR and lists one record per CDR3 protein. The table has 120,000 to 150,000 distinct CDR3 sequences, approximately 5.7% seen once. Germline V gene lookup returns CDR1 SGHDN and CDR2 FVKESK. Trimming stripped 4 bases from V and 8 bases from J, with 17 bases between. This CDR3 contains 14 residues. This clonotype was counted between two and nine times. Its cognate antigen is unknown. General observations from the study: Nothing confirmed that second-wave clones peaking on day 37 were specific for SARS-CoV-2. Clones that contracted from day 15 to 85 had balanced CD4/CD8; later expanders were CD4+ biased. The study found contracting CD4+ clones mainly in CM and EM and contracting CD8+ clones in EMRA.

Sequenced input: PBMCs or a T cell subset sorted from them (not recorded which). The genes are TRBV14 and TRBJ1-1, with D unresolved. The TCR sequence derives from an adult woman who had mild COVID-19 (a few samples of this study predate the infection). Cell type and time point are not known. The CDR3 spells CASSLSRRSGEAFF. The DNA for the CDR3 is TGTGCCAGCAGCCTATCCCGCCGTTCTGGGGAAGCTTTCTTT.